These 10 T cell receptor beta chains share one sample of origin, sequenced in a study of CD8+CD57+ T cells in acquired aplastic anemia. Template material for TCR beta VDJ and CDR3 profiling consisted of genomic DNA. Using its own MiXCR run on the reads, TCRdb lists one record per CDR3 protein. The profile shows under 500,000 distinct CDR3 sequences, under 40% of them singletons. All patients picked for sequencing had shown, by flow cytometry, an expansion of CD8+CD57+ cells. The sample comprised sorted CD4+, CD8+, or CD8+CD57+ T cells (not recorded which) from PBMCs. These TCRs come from a human donor with aplastic anemia.

This clonotype has at least ten counts. The chain combines TRBV2 with TRBJ2-7; D may correspond to TRBD1 or TRBD2 (6 bases each). The germline V gene has CDR1 SNHLY and CDR2 FYNNEI. V was clipped by 6 bases and J by 5 bases, with 17 bases between them. The CDR3 loop spans 14 amino acids. The CDR3 region is CASRGGQGLDEQYF. The CDR3 DNA reads as TGTGCCAGCAGAGGGGGGCAGGGGTTGGACGAGCAGTACTTC. Drawing the rest from reference TRBV2 and TRBJ2-7, the complete variable domain is EPEVTQTPSHQVTQMGQEVILRCVPISNHLYFYWYRQILGQKVEFLVSFYNNEISEKSEIFDDQFSVERPDGSNFTLKIRSTKLEDSAMYFCASRGGQGLDEQYFGPGTRLTVT.

The table lists this clonotype with a few counts. V gene TRBV11-2 combines with J gene TRBJ2-1; 14 bases align to TRBD2. J lost 12 bases, V lost 5 bases, and 12 bases had no gene match. Germline V gene lookup returns CDR1 SGHAT and CDR2 FQNNGV. The CDR3 spans 16 residues. CDR3 protein: CASSASTSGGATRQFF. As DNA, the CDR3 is TGTGCCAGCAGCGCGTCGACTAGCGGGGGGGCCACACGGCAGTTCTTC.

The sample holds many counts of this clonotype. This chain uses TRBV29-1 with TRBJ1-2, with 8 bases fitting TRBD1. The length of the CDR3 is 14 residues. The V gene's germline CDR1 is SQVTM and CDR2 ANQGSEA. The V segment lost 1 base and the J segment 7 bases; nucleotides outside the gene matches: 8. The DNA of the CDR3 is TGCAGCGTTGAAGGGGACAGGAGGGTTCGTGGCTACACCTTC. The encoded protein is CSVEGDRRVRGYTF.

This clonotype has at least ten counts. The rearrangement uses TRBV20-1 and TRBJ1-2; D might be TRBD1 (5 bases). This CDR3 is 14 amino acids long. In germline, CDR1 is DFQATT, CDR2 SNEGSKA (reference sequence). Deletions cut 0 bases from V and 7 bases from J, with 15 bases between. The CDR3: CSAREPDKTLGYTF. CDR3 bases: TGCAGTGCTAGAGAACCGGACAAGACCCTTGGCTACACCTTC.

The V gene is TRBV30, the J gene TRBJ1-3, with TRBD1 as a possible D gene (5 bases). Looked up from germline, CDR1 is GTSNPN and CDR2 is SVGIG (reference sequence). The V end lost 2 bases, the J end lost 0 bases, and 14 bases lay between the germline ends. The CDR3 spans 16 residues. CDR3 coding DNA: TGTGCCTGGAGTCGACGGGGGGGTACCTCTGGAAACACCATATATTTT. Amino acids: CAWSRRGGTSGNTIYF.

A note on this clonotype: Being one base from a much bigger clone, this may be a read error. The rearrangement uses TRBV7-9 and TRBJ1-1; possible D gene TRBD1, 5 bases. Trimming removed 2 bases from V and 6 bases from J, with 13 bases in between. The CDR3 length is 14 residues. From germline, CDR1 is SEHNR and CDR2 FQNEAQ (reference sequence). CDR3 nucleotides: TGTGCCAGCAGCTTATGGGATGCGGGGGCTGAAGCTTTCTTT. Translation gives CASSLWDAGAEAFF.

The chain links TRBV7-2 to TRBJ2-1; the D is unclear. The length of the CDR3 is 11 residues. Per the germline V gene, CDR1 is SGHTA and CDR2 is FQGNSA. V shed 5 bases and J shed 9 bases, with 8 bases lying between them. CDR3 nucleotide sequence: TGTGCCAGCAGCCGCCTAATTGAGCAGTTCTTC. Translating it yields CASSRLIEQFF.

The sample holds a few counts of this clonotype. The CDR3 nucleotides read TGTGCCAGTACCCCGGGGAGGATTACTGGGGCCAACGTCCTGACTTTC. This sequence encodes CASTPGRITGANVLTF. The chain recombines TRBV19 with TRBJ2-6; D is possibly TRBD2 (6 bases). The germline V gene encodes CDR1 LNHDA and CDR2 SQIVND (reference sequence). This CDR3 contains 16 residues. V lost 7 bases and J lost 2, with 15 bases in between.

V and J are TRBV7-9 and TRBJ2-2; D perhaps matches TRBD1 (6 bases). The CDR3 contains 15 residues. Trimming removed 5 bases at V and 2 bases at J, with 12 bases between. The germline V gene has CDR1 SEHNR and CDR2 FQNEAQ (reference sequence). CDR3: CASSQTGRNTGELFF. The CDR3 coding sequence is TGTGCCAGCAGCCAGACAGGTCGAAACACCGGGGAGCTGTTTTTT.

The chain links TRBV7-9 to TRBJ2-5; 14 bases line up with TRBD2. Looked up from germline, CDR1 is SEHNR and CDR2 is FQNEAQ (reference sequence). There are 15 residues in the CDR3. V gave up 7 bases and J gave up 9 bases; unmatched junction bases: 10. CDR3 DNA: TGTGCCAGCACCGGGGGACTAGCGGGGGATGCGGCCCAGTACTTC. Its translation: CASTGGLAGDAAQYF.